The clone carrying this T cell receptor (beta chain) was detected only once. V lost 3 bases and J 5 bases, leaving 5 bases between the germline ends. The CDR3 runs to 11 residues. CDR1 is DFQATT, CDR2 SNEGSKA, per germline (reference sequence). The data were obtained in a study of low-dose radiotherapy and immunotherapy resistance in tumors. Across the whole study: On cycle 1 day 1, patients started four cycles of oral aspirin 300 mg daily.

First-strand cDNA relied on TRAV- and TRBV-specific primers spanning alpha and beta chains. TCR amplification used 20 PCR cycles, a constant-region primer and a V-primer adapter. TCRdb reprocessed the reads with MiXCR, giving one entry per CDR3 protein. Of approximately 6,400 distinct CDR3 sequences listed, about two thirds are singletons. The V and J genes are TRBV20-1 and TRBJ2-1; no reliable D call. The sequence derives from a human donor with advanced metastatic prostate, ovarian, gallbladder or colorectal cancer (not recorded which). This table probably holds off-target reads from a library built for another chain. This chain's CDR3 is CSARPHNEQFF. The CDR3 nucleotides are TGCAGTGCTAGGCCCCACAATGAGCAGTTCTTC.